A selection of T cell receptor beta chains follows, all from one sample in a study of chemoradiotherapy in HPV16-positive cancers. The method was immunoSEQ multiplex PCR; TCRdb's version includes in-frame clones alone and lacks a portion of them. The sample consists of about 2,300 clones, about four fifths of them appearing once. The specimen was tumor tissue, collected from a patient who underwent chemoradiotherapy. The receptors stem from a human donor with HPV-associated anogenital cancer. Both conserved end residues are part of each CDR3. D genes are given only for firm matches. Clone sizes are given selectively: once, few, many, or a class where the clone is expanded.

DNA: TGTGCCAGCAGTTATCGCGGCGCGGCCTACGAGCAGTACTTC
CDR3: CASSYRGAAYEQYF
V: TRBV6-5
J: TRBJ2-7
D: -
size: -

DNA: TGTGCCAGCCGCGGCGGAGGGAATAATTCACCCCTCCACTTT
CDR3: CASRGGGNNSPLHF
V: TRBV6-5
J: TRBJ1-6
D: -
size: -

DNA: TGTGCCAGCAGTCCACAGGGGGCCCGGCGTAACGGGGAGCTGTTTTTT
CDR3: CASSPQGARRNGELFF
V: TRBV28
J: TRBJ2-2
D: TRBD1
size: few

DNA: TGTGCCAGCAGCTTGAATGGCCGTTCTGGAAACACCATATATTTT
CDR3: CASSLNGRSGNTIYF
V: TRBV5-6
J: TRBJ1-3
D: -
size: few

DNA: TGTGCCTGGAGTGAATCTGGGGGCGGGAGGGCTTTCTTT
CDR3: CAWSESGGGRAFF
V: TRBV30
J: TRBJ1-1
D: -
size: -

DNA: TGTGCCAGCAGCCCAACCGGGACAGGAGCAAGCGGGCAGTACTTC
CDR3: CASSPTGTGASGQYF
V: TRBV14
J: TRBJ2-7
D: TRBD1
size: -

DNA: TGTGCCAGCAGATTGGGGGGAAGCTCCTACAATGAGCAGTTCTTC
CDR3: CASRLGGSSYNEQFF
V: TRBV2
J: TRBJ2-1
D: -
size: -

DNA: TGCGCCAGCAGCCTCAGAACCGGGGCAGGGAGCGCAGATACGCAGTATTTT
CDR3: CASSLRTGAGSADTQYF
V: TRBV5-1
J: TRBJ2-3
D: -
size: -

DNA: TGTGCCAGTAGTATTTTGGGTTCCGGGGAGCTGTTTTTT
CDR3: CASSILGSGELFF
V: TRBV19
J: TRBJ2-2
D: -
size: -

DNA: TGTGCCACCAGCCCGATAGGGGCGGGAGGAAGCACAGATACGCAGTATTTT
CDR3: CATSPIGAGGSTDTQYF
V: TRBV15
J: TRBJ2-3
D: TRBD2
size: few

DNA: TGTGCCAGCAGCTTTGAAGGGGATGGCTACACCTTC
CDR3: CASSFEGDGYTF
V: TRBV7-9
J: TRBJ1-2
D: -
size: -

DNA: TGTGCCAGCAGACCACGACAGGGTGGGGGAAAACTGTTTTTT
CDR3: CASRPRQGGGKLFF
V: TRBV6-5
J: TRBJ1-4
D: TRBD1
size: -

DNA: TGCGCCAGCAGCTGGACTAGCGGGGGGGTTGCTGAGACCCAGTACTTC
CDR3: CASSWTSGGVAETQYF
V: TRBV5-1
J: TRBJ2-5
D: TRBD2
size: few

DNA: TGTGCCTGGAGTGAAAATTCACCCCTCCACTTT
CDR3: CAWSENSPLHF
V: TRBV30
J: TRBJ1-6
D: -
size: -

DNA: TGTGCCAGCAGTGGGGGACAGGGGGCAGATACGCAGTATTTT
CDR3: CASSGGQGADTQYF
V: TRBV6-1
J: TRBJ2-3
D: TRBD1
size: -

DNA: TGCGCCAGCTCCCGGGACATTTTGGGAAAACTGTTTTTT
CDR3: CASSRDILGKLFF
V: TRBV10-2
J: TRBJ1-4
D: -
size: -

DNA: TGTGCCAGCAGCCCCATAGGACACAGCGGACCAACTTACGATAGCAATCAGCCCCAGCATTTT
CDR3: CASSPIGHSGPTYDSNQPQHF
V: TRBV4-2
J: TRBJ1-5
D: -
size: few

DNA: TGTGCCAGCAGTGGCCGGGACAGGGTTTACTATGGCTACACCTTC
CDR3: CASSGRDRVYYGYTF
V: TRBV2
J: TRBJ1-2
D: TRBD1
size: few

DNA: TGTGCCAGCAGACAAAGCGGGAGTTCCTACAATGAGCAGTTCTTC
CDR3: CASRQSGSSYNEQFF
V: TRBV7-9
J: TRBJ2-1
D: TRBD2
size: -

DNA: TGTGCCAGCTCACCCCCGGGACTCCCCTACGAGCAGTACTTC
CDR3: CASSPPGLPYEQYF
V: TRBV18
J: TRBJ2-7
D: -
size: -

DNA: TGTGCCAGCAAACGAGAGGGTGGCTACACCTTC
CDR3: CASKREGGYTF
V: TRBV2
J: TRBJ1-2
D: -
size: -

DNA: TGTGCCAGCAGTGCGGTAGCTGAAATGGGTGAGCAGTTCTTC
CDR3: CASSAVAEMGEQFF
V: TRBV6-4
J: TRBJ2-1
D: -
size: -

DNA: TGCGCCAGCAGCCCAGCCCAGAGCACAGATACGCAGTATTTT
CDR3: CASSPAQSTDTQYF
V: TRBV5-1
J: TRBJ2-3
D: -
size: -

DNA: TGCGCCAGCAGCTTCCGCCACGGAGACTATGGCTACACCTTC
CDR3: CASSFRHGDYGYTF
V: TRBV4-1
J: TRBJ1-2
D: -
size: once

DNA: TGTGCCAGCAGCTCAGCAGGGCCAGATACGCAGTATTTT
CDR3: CASSSAGPDTQYF
V: TRBV7-2
J: TRBJ2-3
D: -
size: -

DNA: TGTGCCAGCAGCGCACGGCTCGGGCAGACAGAATACGAGCAGTACTTC
CDR3: CASSARLGQTEYEQYF
V: TRBV11-1
J: TRBJ2-7
D: -
size: -

DNA: TGTGCAGCAGTGAGGGGAGGTAGTGAGTACGAGCAGTACTTC
CDR3: CAAVRGGSEYEQYF
V: TRBV6-1
J: TRBJ2-7
D: -
size: -

DNA: TGCGCCAGCACAGACAGGACGGGAGGGGACTATGGCTACACCTTC
CDR3: CASTDRTGGDYGYTF
V: TRBV5-1
J: TRBJ1-2
D: -
size: -

DNA: TGCAGCGTTCAAGGCGGGAGGGGGGTGGATGAGCAGTTCTTC
CDR3: CSVQGGRGVDEQFF
V: TRBV29-1
J: TRBJ2-1
D: TRBD2
size: -

DNA: TGTGCCAGCAGACTCTCTGGGACAGCTAAAGAGACCCAGTACTTC
CDR3: CASRLSGTAKETQYF
V: TRBV6-5
J: TRBJ2-5
D: TRBD1
size: -

DNA: TGCGCCAGCAGCTTGGAAGGGCCCCCCTACGAGCAGTACTTC
CDR3: CASSLEGPPYEQYF
V: TRBV5-1
J: TRBJ2-7
D: -
size: -

DNA: TGTGCCAGCAGTGACGGGGTGGGGTCAGAGACCCAGTACTTC
CDR3: CASSDGVGSETQYF
V: TRBV6-4
J: TRBJ2-5
D: -
size: once

DNA: TGTGCCAGCAGCTCACCAGGGAAGGAGACCCAGTACTTC
CDR3: CASSSPGKETQYF
V: TRBV5-5
J: TRBJ2-5
D: -
size: -

DNA: TGTGCCAGTAGTGGACAGGGTGGTCAGCCCCAGCATTTT
CDR3: CASSGQGGQPQHF
V: TRBV19
J: TRBJ1-5
D: TRBD1
size: few

DNA: TGTGCCAGTAGTATGGGGTGGGATGAGCAGTTCTTC
CDR3: CASSMGWDEQFF
V: TRBV19
J: TRBJ2-1
D: -
size: -

DNA: TGCGCCAGCAGTGAGTCACAGGGGGCTAACTATGGCTACACCTTC
CDR3: CASSESQGANYGYTF
V: TRBV10-2
J: TRBJ1-2
D: TRBD1
size: -

DNA: TGTGCCAGCAGTTTGGCCGGGACAGGGGCCGAGCAGTACTTC
CDR3: CASSLAGTGAEQYF
V: TRBV6-5
J: TRBJ2-7
D: TRBD1
size: -